The clone carrying this TCR beta chain appeared many times. Its antigen is not identified. CDR3 and TCR beta VDJ profiling relied on a genomic DNA template. Each CDR3 protein gets one entry after TCRdb re-called the reads with MiXCR. The table records about 290,000 distinct CDR3 sequences, approximately 57% of them present only once. The data stem from a study of CD8+CD57+ T cells in acquired aplastic anemia. Study in general: Across the sorted CD4+ and CD8+ cells, DNA amounts averaged 3.2 ug.

Study outcomes and limitations: Around 27 CD8+ CDR3 sequences occurred in both the patients and the controls. The study found no significant CD8+ Simpson's diversity difference between patients and controls.

Previously, flow cytometry had revealed CD8+CD57+ cell expansion in the patients chosen for sequencing. With no exception, the patients had severe acquired aplastic anemia. The length of the CDR3 is 15 residues. Germline lookup yields CDR1 LGHDT and CDR2 YNNKEL (reference sequence). Trimming took 1 base from V and 5 from J; bases not matched to a gene: 6. This chain uses TRBV3-1 with TRBJ2-5, with 8 bases matching TRBD1. Sequenced sample: sorted CD4+, CD8+, or CD8+CD57+ T cells (not recorded which) from PBMCs. This receptor was taken from a human donor with aplastic anemia. The CDR3 nucleotides are TGTGCCAGCAGCCAAGGATCAGGGGGCGGTGAGACCCAGTACTTC. It specifies CASSQGSGGGETQYF.